A selection of T cell receptor beta chains follows, all from one sample in a study of T cells in Graves' hyperthyroidism and ophthalmopathy. TCRdb reprocessed the multiplex PCR reads via MiXCR and lists one record per CDR3 protein. This sample has around 490,000 distinct CDR3 sequences, with 20% found just once. Sequencing was performed on blood. The origin of the receptors is a man in his forties with Graves' ophthalmopathy. Each CDR3 is given with its conserved first and last residue. The order of the fields is J gene, D gene, V gene, clone size, CDR3 protein, CDR3 DNA. The D gene is left open where the match is weak. A clone size is listed for some rows: how often the clone was seen (once, few, many), or a class if it is expanded.

TRBJ2-1 | . | TRBV6-1 | . | CASMRTRSYNEQFF | TGTGCCAGCATGAGGACGCGATCCTACAATGAGCAGTTCTTC
TRBJ2-1 | . | TRBV12-3/TRBV12-4 | many | CASSFLGRHNEQFF | TGTGCCAGCAGTTTCCTAGGGAGACACAATGAGCAGTTCTTC
TRBJ2-1 | . | TRBV18 | many | CASSPTRGVGQFF | TGTGCCAGCTCACCCACGCGGGGCGTAGGGCAGTTCTTC
TRBJ2-7 | . | TRBV20-1 | . | CSAPRGDIDYEQYF | TGCAGTGCTCCACGCGGGGATATAGACTATGAGCAGTACTTC
TRBJ2-1 | . | TRBV20-1 | many | CSAWGGRYNEQFF | TGCAGTGCTTGGGGGGGCAGGTACAATGAGCAGTTCTTC
TRBJ2-1 | TRBD2 | TRBV20-1 | . | CSARPLGGGSPVEQFF | TGCAGTGCTAGACCACTTGGTGGCGGGAGTCCGGTTGAGCAGTTCTTC
TRBJ2-1 | . | TRBV4-3 | . | CASSQRGGLALGNEQFF | TGCGCCAGCAGCCAAAGGGGGGGTCTAGCGTTAGGCAATGAGCAGTTCTTC
TRBJ1-5 | TRBD1 | TRBV12-3/TRBV12-4 | few | CASSLFSGGRVNQPQHF | TGTGCCAGCAGTTTATTTTCAGGGGGGCGAGTTAATCAGCCCCAGCATTTT
TRBJ2-7 | TRBD2 | TRBV4-3 | . | CASSQEGGREQYF | TGCGCCAGCAGCCAAGAAGGCGGGAGAGAGCAGTACTTC
TRBJ2-1 | TRBD2 | TRBV3-1 | few | CASSPAAGGASEQFF | TGTGCCAGCAGCCCGGCAGCGGGGGGGGCCAGTGAGCAGTTCTTC
TRBJ2-1 | TRBD1 | TRBV7-9 | few | CASSPGQGSSYNEQFF | TGTGCCAGCAGCCCCGGACAGGGGAGCTCCTACAATGAGCAGTTCTTC
TRBJ2-1 | . | TRBV6-2/TRBV6-3 | . | CATKHNEQFF | TGTGCCACTAAACACAATGAGCAGTTCTTC
TRBJ1-1 | TRBD1 | TRBV20-1 | few | CSARKTGLTEAFF | TGCAGTGCTAGGAAGACAGGGCTCACTGAAGCTTTCTTT
TRBJ1-2 | TRBD1 | TRBV5-8 | . | CASSSPGGGTGYTF | TGTGCCAGCAGCTCTCCAGGGGGCGGAACGGGCTACACCTTC
TRBJ2-7 | . | TRBV3-1 | few | CASSQVWGATYEQYF | TGTGCCAGCAGCCAAGTATGGGGGGCTACCTACGAGCAGTACTTC
TRBJ2-5 | TRBD1 | TRBV12-3/TRBV12-4 | many | CASRRQGVETQYF | TGTGCCAGCAGACGACAGGGTGTAGAGACCCAGTACTTC
TRBJ1-1 | . | TRBV18 | few | CASSPTDITRGAFF | TGTGCCAGCTCACCGACGGATATAACCCGAGGAGCTTTCTTT
TRBJ2-1 | . | TRBV7-8 | many | CASSYIRAGRREQFF | TGTGCCAGCAGCTACATCCGGGCGGGGCGGAGGGAGCAGTTCTTC
TRBJ1-1 | . | TRBV30 | . | CAKRSGVNTEAFF | TGTGCCAAGAGGAGTGGAGTAAACACTGAAGCTTTCTTT
TRBJ2-7 | . | TRBV5-4 | . | CASSPRPPGIYEQYF | TGTGCCAGCAGCCCAAGACCTCCGGGGATCTACGAGCAGTACTTC
TRBJ1-6 | . | TRBV3-1 | few | CASSRDREVYYNSPLHF | TGTGCCAGCAGCCGCGACCGGGAGGTCTACTATAATTCACCCCTCCACTTT
TRBJ2-7 | TRBD1 | TRBV7-8 | . | CASSLVVGKGQGVYEQYF | TGTGCCAGCAGCTTAGTAGTGGGTAAGGGACAGGGGGTCTACGAGCAGTACTTC
TRBJ2-7 | TRBD1 | TRBV3-1 | few | CASSKRGQGSNEQYF | TGTGCCAGCAGCAAAAGGGGACAGGGTAGCAACGAGCAGTACTTC
TRBJ2-2 | TRBD1 | TRBV28 | few | CASTSGQGNGELFF | TGTGCCAGCACCTCCGGACAGGGTAACGGGGAGCTGTTTTTT
TRBJ2-3 | TRBD2 | TRBV6-1 | . | CASSELAGVRGTDTQYF | TGTGCCAGCAGTGAGTTGGCGGGGGTCCGGGGCACAGATACGCAGTATTTT
TRBJ2-1 | . | TRBV5-1 | many | CASSEGTYNEQFF | TGCGCCAGCAGCGAGGGAACCTACAATGAGCAGTTCTTC
TRBJ2-3 | . | TRBV2 | many | CASSDTDTQYF | TGTGCCAGCAGTGACACAGATACGCAGTATTTT
TRBJ2-1 | . | TRBV19 | . | CASSIPPPHNEQFF | TGTGCCAGTAGTATCCCCCCCCCCCACAATGAGCAGTTCTTC
TRBJ2-7 | TRBD1 | TRBV19 | . | CASSIEVGQGTYEQYF | TGTGCCAGTAGTATAGAAGTGGGACAGGGAACCTACGAGCAGTACTTC
TRBJ2-6 | . | TRBV9 | . | CASKRGEGSGANVLTF | TGTGCCAGCAAGAGGGGGGAGGGGTCTGGGGCCAACGTCCTGACTTTC
TRBJ1-1 | . | TRBV4-1 | . | CASSQAFVGGWNTEAFF | TGCGCCAGCAGCCAAGCCTTCGTGGGGGGCTGGAACACTGAAGCTTTCTTT
TRBJ2-5 | TRBD2 | TRBV2 | many | CASSISGGAWETQYF | TGTGCCAGCAGTATTAGCGGGGGGGCGTGGGAGACCCAGTACTTC
TRBJ2-1 | . | TRBV4-1 | . | CASSPSRRPNEQFF | TGCGCCAGCAGCCCCTCCCGGCGGCCAAATGAGCAGTTCTTC
TRBJ2-7 | . | TRBV10-3 | few | CAISGLLYEQYF | TGTGCCATCAGTGGGTTACTTTACGAGCAGTACTTC
TRBJ2-5 | TRBD1 | TRBV29-1 | many | CSVDRGRETQYF | TGCAGCGTCGACAGGGGGCGAGAGACCCAGTACTTC
TRBJ2-1 | . | TRBV28 | many | CASNPTGGTGRSYNEQFF | TGTGCCAGCAACCCCACTGGCGGGACCGGCCGGTCCTACAATGAGCAGTTCTTC
TRBJ1-1 | . | TRBV18 | few | CASSPPDTPTAFF | TGTGCCAGCTCACCACCGGACACTCCAACAGCTTTCTTT
TRBJ2-1 | TRBD1 | TRBV11-2 | many | CASSHLDRSNEQFF | TGTGCCAGCAGCCACCTGGACAGGAGCAATGAGCAGTTCTTC
TRBJ2-7 | TRBD1 | TRBV12-3/TRBV12-4 | many | CASSTGQGNEQYF | TGTGCCAGCAGCACGGGACAGGGGAACGAGCAGTACTTC
TRBJ2-3 | . | TRBV28 | many | CASGPRADTQYF | TGTGCCAGCGGTCCTCGGGCAGATACGCAGTATTTT
TRBJ2-1 | TRBD2 | TRBV20-1 | many | CSAETRTSAEQFF | TGCAGTGCTGAAACTAGGACTAGCGCTGAGCAGTTCTTC
TRBJ2-1 | TRBD1 | TRBV11-2 | many | CASSLGDRGRGEQFF | TGTGCCAGCAGCTTAGGGGACAGGGGGCGAGGTGAGCAGTTCTTC